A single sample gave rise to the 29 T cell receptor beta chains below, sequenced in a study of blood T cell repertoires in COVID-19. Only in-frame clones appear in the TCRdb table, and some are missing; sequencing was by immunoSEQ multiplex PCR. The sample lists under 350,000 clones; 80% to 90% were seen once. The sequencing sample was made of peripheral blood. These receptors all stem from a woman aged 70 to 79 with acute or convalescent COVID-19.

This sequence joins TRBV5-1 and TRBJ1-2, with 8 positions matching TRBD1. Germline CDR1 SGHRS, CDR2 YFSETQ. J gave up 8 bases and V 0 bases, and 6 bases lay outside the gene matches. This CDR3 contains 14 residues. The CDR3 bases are TGCGCCAGCAGCTTGGGGACAGGGTATGGAGGCTACACCTTC. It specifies CASSLGTGYGGYTF. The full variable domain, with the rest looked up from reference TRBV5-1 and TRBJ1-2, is KAGVTQTPRYLIKTRGQQVTLSCSPISGHRSVSWYQQTPGQGLQFLFEYFSETQRNKGNFPGRFSGRQFSNSRSEMNVSTLELGDSALYLCASSLGTGYGGYTFGSGTRLTVV.

Written as DNA, the CDR3 is TGTGCCACCACGATTAGGACAGGGCCGTCTCCCGGGGAGCTGTTTTTT. Translated: CATTIRTGPSPGELFF. The rearrangement joins TRBV27 to TRBJ2-2; 8 bases align to TRBD1. Germline-derived CDR1 and CDR2 are MNHEY and SMNVEV (reference sequence). V lost 10 bases, J lost 6 bases, and 16 bases stayed unmatched. The CDR3 has 16 residues.

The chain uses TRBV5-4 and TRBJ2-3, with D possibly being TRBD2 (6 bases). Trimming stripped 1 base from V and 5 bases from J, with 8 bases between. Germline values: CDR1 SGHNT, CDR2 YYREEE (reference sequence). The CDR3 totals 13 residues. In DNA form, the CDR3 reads TGTGCCAGCAGCTTGATGGGGGGAGATACGCAGTATTTT. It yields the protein CASSLMGGDTQYF.

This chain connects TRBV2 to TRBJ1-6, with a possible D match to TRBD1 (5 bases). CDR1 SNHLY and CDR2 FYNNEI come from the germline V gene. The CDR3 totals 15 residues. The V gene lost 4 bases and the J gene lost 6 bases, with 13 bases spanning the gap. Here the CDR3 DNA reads TGTGCCAGCAGTGGGGCCAGGCAGGGTAATTCACCCCTCCACTTT. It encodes CASSGARQGNSPLHF.

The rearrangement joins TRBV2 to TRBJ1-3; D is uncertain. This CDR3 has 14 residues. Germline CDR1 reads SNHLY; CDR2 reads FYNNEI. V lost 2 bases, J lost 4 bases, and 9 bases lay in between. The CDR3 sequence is CASSEPGKGNTIYF. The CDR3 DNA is TGTGCCAGCAGTGAACCCGGGAAAGGAAACACCATATATTTT.

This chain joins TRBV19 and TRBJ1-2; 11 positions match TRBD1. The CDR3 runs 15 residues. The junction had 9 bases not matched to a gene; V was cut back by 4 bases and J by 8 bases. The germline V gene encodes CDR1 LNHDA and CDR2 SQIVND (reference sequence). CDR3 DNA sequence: TGTGCCAGTAGTACATTGACGGACAGGGGGCACGGCTACACCTTC. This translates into CASSTLTDRGHGYTF.

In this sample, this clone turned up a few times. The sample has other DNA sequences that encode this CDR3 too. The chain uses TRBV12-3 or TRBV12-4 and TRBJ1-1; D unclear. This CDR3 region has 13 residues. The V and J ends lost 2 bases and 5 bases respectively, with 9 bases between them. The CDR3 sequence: CASSLSGGTEAFF. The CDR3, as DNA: TGTGCCAGCAGTTTATCGGGAGGGACTGAAGCTTTCTTT.

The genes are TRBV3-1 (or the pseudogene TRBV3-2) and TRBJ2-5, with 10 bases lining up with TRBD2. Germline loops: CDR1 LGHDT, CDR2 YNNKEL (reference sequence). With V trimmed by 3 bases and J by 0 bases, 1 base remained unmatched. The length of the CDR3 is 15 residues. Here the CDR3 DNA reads TGTGCCAGCAGCCAGACTAGCGGGTACCAAGAGACCCAGTACTTC. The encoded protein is CASSQTSGYQETQYF.

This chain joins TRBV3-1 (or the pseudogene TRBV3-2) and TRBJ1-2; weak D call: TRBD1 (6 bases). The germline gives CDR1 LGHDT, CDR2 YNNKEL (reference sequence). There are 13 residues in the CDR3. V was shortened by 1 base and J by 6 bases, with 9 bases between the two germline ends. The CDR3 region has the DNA TGTGCCAGCAGCCAAGCCAGGGGTCATGGCTACACCTTC. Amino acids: CASSQARGHGYTF.

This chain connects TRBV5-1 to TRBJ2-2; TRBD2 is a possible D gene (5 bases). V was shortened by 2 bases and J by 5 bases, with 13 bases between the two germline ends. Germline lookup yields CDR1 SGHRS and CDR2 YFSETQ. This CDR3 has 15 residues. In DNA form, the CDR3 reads TGCGCCAGCAGCTTCATTCGGGGTGGTACCGGGGAGCTGTTTTTT. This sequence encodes CASSFIRGGTGELFF.

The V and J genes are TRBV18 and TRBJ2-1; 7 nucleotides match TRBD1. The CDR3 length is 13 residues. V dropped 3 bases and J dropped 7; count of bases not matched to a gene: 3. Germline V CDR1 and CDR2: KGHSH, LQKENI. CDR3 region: CASSPTRGNEQFF. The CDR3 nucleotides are TGTGCCAGCTCACCGACCAGGGGGAATGAGCAGTTCTTC.

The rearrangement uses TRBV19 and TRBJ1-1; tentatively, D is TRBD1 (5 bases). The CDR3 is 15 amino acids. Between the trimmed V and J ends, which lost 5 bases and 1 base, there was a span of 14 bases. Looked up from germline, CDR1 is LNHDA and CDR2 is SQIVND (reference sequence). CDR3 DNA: TGTGCCAGTAGTCTAACGACAGCACCGAACACTGAAGCTTTCTTT. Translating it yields CASSLTTAPNTEAFF.

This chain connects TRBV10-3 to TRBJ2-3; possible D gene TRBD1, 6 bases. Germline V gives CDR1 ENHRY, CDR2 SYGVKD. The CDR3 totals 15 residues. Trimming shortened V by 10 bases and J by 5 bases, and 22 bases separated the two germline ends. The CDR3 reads CATRDRAGALDTQYF. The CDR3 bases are TGTGCCACACGGGATCGAGCAGGGGCTTTAGATACGCAGTATTTT.

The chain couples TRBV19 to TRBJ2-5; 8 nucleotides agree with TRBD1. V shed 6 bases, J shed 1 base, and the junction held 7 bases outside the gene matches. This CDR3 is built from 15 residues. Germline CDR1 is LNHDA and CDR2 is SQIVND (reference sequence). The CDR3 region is CASRHRTGSQETQYF. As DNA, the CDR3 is TGTGCCAGTAGACATCGGACAGGGTCCCAAGAGACCCAGTACTTC.

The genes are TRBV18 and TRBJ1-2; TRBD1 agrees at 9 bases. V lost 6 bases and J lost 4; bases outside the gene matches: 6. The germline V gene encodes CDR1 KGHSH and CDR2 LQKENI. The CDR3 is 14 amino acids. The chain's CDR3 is CASSPTGGFYGYTF. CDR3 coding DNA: TGTGCCAGCTCGCCGACAGGGGGATTCTATGGCTACACCTTC.

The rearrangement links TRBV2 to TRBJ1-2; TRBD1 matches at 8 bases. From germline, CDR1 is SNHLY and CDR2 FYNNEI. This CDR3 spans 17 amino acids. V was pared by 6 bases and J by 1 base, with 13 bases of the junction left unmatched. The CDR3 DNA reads TGTGCCAGCAGCATAGGCGTTCGGACAGGGAGTAACTATGGCTACACCTTC. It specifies CASSIGVRTGSNYGYTF.

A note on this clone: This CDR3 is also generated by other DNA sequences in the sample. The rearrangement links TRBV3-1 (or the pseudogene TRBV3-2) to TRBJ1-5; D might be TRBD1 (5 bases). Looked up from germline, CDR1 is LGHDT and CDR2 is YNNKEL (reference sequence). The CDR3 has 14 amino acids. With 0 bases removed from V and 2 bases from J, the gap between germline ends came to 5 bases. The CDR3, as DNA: TGTGCCAGCAGCCAAGACAGGGGCAATCAGCCCCAGCATTTT. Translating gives CASSQDRGNQPQHF.

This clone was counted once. The chain's CDR3 is CASSSPSTDTQYF. CDR3 bases: TGTGCCAGCAGCTCCCCTTCCACAGATACGCAGTATTTT. The V and J genes are TRBV6-5 and TRBJ2-3; D remains ambiguous. In germline, CDR1 is MNHEY, CDR2 SVGAGI. Trimming left V 6 bases short and J 2 bases short, with 9 bases between. The CDR3 has 13 amino acids.

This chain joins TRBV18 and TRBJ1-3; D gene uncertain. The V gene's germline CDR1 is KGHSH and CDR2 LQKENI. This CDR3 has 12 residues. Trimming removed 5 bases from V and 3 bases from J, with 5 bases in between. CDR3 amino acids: CASSTDGNTIYF. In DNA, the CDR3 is TGTGCCAGCTCAACAGATGGAAACACCATATATTTT.

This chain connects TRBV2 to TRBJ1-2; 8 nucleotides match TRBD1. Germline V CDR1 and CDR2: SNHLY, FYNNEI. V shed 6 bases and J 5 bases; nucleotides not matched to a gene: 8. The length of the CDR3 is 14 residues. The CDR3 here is CASRLGQGGYGYTF. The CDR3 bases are TGTGCCAGCAGGCTCGGACAGGGAGGGTATGGCTACACCTTC.

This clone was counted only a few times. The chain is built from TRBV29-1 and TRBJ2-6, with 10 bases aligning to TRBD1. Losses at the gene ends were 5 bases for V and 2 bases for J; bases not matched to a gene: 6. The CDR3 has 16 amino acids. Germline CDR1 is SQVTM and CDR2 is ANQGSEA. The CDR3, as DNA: TGCAGCGTTCCGAGGACAGGGGGAACTGGGGCCAACGTCCTGACTTTC. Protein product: CSVPRTGGTGANVLTF.

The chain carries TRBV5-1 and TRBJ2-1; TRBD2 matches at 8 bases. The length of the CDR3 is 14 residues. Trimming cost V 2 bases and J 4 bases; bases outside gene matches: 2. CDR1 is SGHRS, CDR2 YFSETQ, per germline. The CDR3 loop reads CASSFGGVYNEQFF. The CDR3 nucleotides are TGCGCCAGCAGCTTCGGGGGGGTGTACAATGAGCAGTTCTTC.

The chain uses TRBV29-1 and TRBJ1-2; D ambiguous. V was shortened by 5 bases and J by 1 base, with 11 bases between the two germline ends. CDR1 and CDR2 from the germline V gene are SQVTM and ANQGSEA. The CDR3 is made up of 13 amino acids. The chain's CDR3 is CSVSPRLNYGYTF. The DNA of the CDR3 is TGCAGCGTTTCCCCCAGGCTTAACTATGGCTACACCTTC.

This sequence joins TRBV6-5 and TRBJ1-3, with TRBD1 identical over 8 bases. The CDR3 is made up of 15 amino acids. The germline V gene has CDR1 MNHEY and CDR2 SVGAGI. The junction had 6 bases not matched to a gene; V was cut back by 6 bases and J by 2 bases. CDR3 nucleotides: TGTGCCAGCAGACCTAAGACAGGGGCTGGAAACACCATATATTTT. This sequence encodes CASRPKTGAGNTIYF.

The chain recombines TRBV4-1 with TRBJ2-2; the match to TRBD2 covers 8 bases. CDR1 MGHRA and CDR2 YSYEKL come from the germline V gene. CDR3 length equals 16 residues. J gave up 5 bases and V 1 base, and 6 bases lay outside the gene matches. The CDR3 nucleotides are TGCGCCAGCAGCCAAGGGCGGGGGGCTTTAACCGGGGAGCTGTTTTTT. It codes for CASSQGRGALTGELFF.

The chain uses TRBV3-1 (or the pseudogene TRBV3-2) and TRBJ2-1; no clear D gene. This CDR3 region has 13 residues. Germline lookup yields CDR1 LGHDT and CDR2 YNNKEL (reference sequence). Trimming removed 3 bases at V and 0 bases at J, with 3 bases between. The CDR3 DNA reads TGTGCCAGCAGCCAGGCCTCCTACAATGAGCAGTTCTTC. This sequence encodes CASSQASYNEQFF.

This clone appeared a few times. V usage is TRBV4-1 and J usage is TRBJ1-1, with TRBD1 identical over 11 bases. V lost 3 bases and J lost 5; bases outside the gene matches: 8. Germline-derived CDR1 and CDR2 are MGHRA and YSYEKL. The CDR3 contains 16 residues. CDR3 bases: TGCGCCAGCAGCCACAGAGGACAGGGGGCCGGGACTGAAGCTTTCTTT. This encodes CASSHRGQGAGTEAFF.

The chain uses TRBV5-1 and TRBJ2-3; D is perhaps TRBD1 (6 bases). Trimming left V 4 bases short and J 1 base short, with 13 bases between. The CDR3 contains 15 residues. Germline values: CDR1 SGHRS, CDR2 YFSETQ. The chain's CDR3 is CASSRSGGGTDTQYF. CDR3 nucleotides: TGCGCCAGCAGCAGGAGTGGGGGCGGCACAGATACGCAGTATTTT.

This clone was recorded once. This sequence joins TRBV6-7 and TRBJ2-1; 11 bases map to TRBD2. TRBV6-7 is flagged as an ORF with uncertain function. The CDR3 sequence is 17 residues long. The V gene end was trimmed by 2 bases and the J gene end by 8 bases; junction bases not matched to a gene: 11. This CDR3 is CASSYTSLAGGLYEQFF. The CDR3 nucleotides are TGTGCCAGCAGTTACACGTCGTTAGCGGGGGGGCTGTATGAGCAGTTCTTC.